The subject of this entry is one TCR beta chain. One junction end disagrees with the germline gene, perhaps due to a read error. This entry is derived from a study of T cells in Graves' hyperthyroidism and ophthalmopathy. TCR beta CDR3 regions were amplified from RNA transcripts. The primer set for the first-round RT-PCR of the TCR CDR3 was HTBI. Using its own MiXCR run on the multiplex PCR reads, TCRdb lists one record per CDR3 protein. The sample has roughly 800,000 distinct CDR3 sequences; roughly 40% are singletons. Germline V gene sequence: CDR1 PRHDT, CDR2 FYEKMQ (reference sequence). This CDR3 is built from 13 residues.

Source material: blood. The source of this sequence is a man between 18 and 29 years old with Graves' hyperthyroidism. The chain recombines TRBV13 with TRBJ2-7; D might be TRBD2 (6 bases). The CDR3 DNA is TGTACCAGCAGCTTCGGGACTGATTACGAGCAGTACTTC. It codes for CTSSFGTDYEQYF. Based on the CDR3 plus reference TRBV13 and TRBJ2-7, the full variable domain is AAGVIQSPRHLIKEKRETATLKCYPIPRHDTVYWYQQGPGQDPQFLISFYEKMQSDKGSIPDRFSAQQFSDYHSELNMSSLELGDSALYFCTSSFGTDYEQYFGPGTRLTVT.